This T cell receptor (beta chain) is drawn from a study of Ad26.COV2.S vaccination and SARS-CoV-2 variants. The wider study: COV1001, an Ad26.COV2.S trial, supplied this vaccine-arm donor.

This sample's treatment: around 19 received Ad26.COV2.S at low or high dose, single or two shots; about 5 received placebo; per-sample allocation not given. After the first vaccine or placebo injection, samples were drawn on day 63. Produced via immunoSEQ multiplex PCR; TCRdb's table is partial and in-frame only. The table has fewer than 400,000 clones, around 85% seen once. Germline V gene lookup returns CDR1 SNHLY and CDR2 FYNNEI. The CDR3 is 15 amino acids. The V gene lost 3 bases and the J gene lost 0 bases, with 8 bases spanning the gap. Sequencing used peripheral blood, obtained in a trial of Ad26.COV2.S vaccine versus placebo. The rearrangement links TRBV2 to TRBJ1-4; the D is unclear. The sequence came from a person aged 18 to 65 who received the Ad26.COV2.S COVID-19 vaccine or a placebo. CDR3 loop: CASSDQVATNEKLFF. CDR3 coding DNA: TGTGCCAGCAGTGACCAGGTTGCAACTAATGAAAAACTGTTTTTT.